This entry features one T cell receptor beta chain sequence. This record belongs to a study of blood T cell repertoires in COVID-19. J was trimmed by 4 bases and V by 4 bases; bases with no gene match: 3. The CDR3 spans 12 residues. Germline assignment: CDR1 GTSNPN and CDR2 SVGIG (reference sequence). This table comes from immunoSEQ multiplex PCR, and its TCRdb copy is limited to in-frame clones, with some not included. The table includes around 300,000 clones, approximately 88% detected once. Material: PBMCs or T cells enriched from blood (not recorded which). This rearrangement joins TRBV30 to TRBJ1-2; 7 nucleotides match TRBD1. The source is a woman in her twenties or thirties who had recovered from COVID-19. The CDR3 reads CAWTQGGYGYTF. DNA of the CDR3: TGTGCCTGGACCCAGGGGGGCTATGGCTACACCTTC.